The 21 T cell receptor beta chains given below trace back to one sample, sequenced in a study of blood T cell repertoires in COVID-19. Produced via immunoSEQ multiplex PCR; TCRdb's table is partial and in-frame only. This sample has roughly 200,000 clones; more than 75% occur once, and the top ten carry around 9%. Sample: PBMCs or T cells enriched from blood (not recorded which). These receptors all stem from a woman aged 30 to 39 who had recovered from COVID-19.

A few counts support this clone. V and J are TRBV11-2 and TRBJ1-2; TRBD1 aligns across 7 bases. The germline CDR1 and CDR2 sequences are SGHAT and FQNNGV. V was clipped by 5 bases and J by 6 bases; unmatched bases: 6. This CDR3 is 13 amino acids long. CDR3 sequence: CASSLDRVNGYTF. CDR3 nucleotides: TGTGCCAGCAGCCTCGACAGGGTTAATGGCTACACCTTC.

In its sample, this clone was seen once. The chain is built from TRBV10-3 and TRBJ1-2, with D perhaps TRBD1 (5 bases). V was trimmed by 0 bases and J by 6 bases, leaving 11 bases between them. This CDR3 is built from 14 residues. Germline V gene sequence: CDR1 ENHRY, CDR2 SYGVKD. CDR3 DNA: TGTGCCATCAGTGAGTCTCTGGGGCTGGATGGCTACACCTTC. Its protein is CAISESLGLDGYTF.

V is TRBV3-1 (or the pseudogene TRBV3-2) and J is TRBJ2-1; possible D gene TRBD1, 5 bases. The CDR3 loop spans 13 amino acids. V lost 5 bases and J 9 bases, leaving 14 bases between the germline ends. CDR1 LGHDT and CDR2 YNNKEL come from the germline V gene (reference sequence). CDR3 loop: CASSTRGAFEQFF. The CDR3 bases are TGTGCCAGCAGCACGCGTGGGGCTTTTGAGCAGTTCTTC.

The chain recombines TRBV5-1 with TRBJ2-1, with a tentative D call TRBD1 (6 bases). The V end lost 1 base, the J end lost 2 bases, and 13 bases lay between the germline ends. Germline CDR1 and CDR2: SGHRS and YFSETQ. The CDR3 loop spans 16 amino acids. The CDR3 DNA follows: TGCGCCAGCAGCTTGACAGGGCTGGACGCCTACAATGAGCAGTTCTTC. Translating it yields CASSLTGLDAYNEQFF.

The chain carries TRBV11-2 and TRBJ2-1, with 10 bases aligning to TRBD2. The CDR3 is made up of 17 amino acids. Germline V lookup: CDR1 SGHAT, CDR2 FQNNGV. The junction had 6 bases not matched to a gene; V was cut back by 1 base and J by 3 bases. The CDR3 loop is CASSLVRTSGHYNEQFF. CDR3 in DNA: TGTGCCAGCAGCTTAGTCAGGACTAGCGGCCACTACAATGAGCAGTTCTTC.

The rearrangement links TRBV6-2 or TRBV6-3 to TRBJ1-5, with D hard to call. The V and J ends lost 0 bases and 7 bases respectively, with 13 bases between them. This CDR3 is built from 15 residues. Germline V gives CDR1 MNHEY, CDR2 SVGEGT. This CDR3 reads CASSYSGGMGQPQHF. The CDR3 DNA sequence: TGTGCCAGCAGTTACTCCGGAGGCATGGGACAGCCCCAGCATTTT.

The chain recombines TRBV19 with TRBJ2-1; 13 nucleotides match TRBD2. The CDR3 runs 17 residues. CDR1 LNHDA and CDR2 SQIVND come from the germline V gene (reference sequence). The V gene end was trimmed by 6 bases and the J gene end by 10 bases; junction bases not matched to a gene: 15. CDR3 protein: CASRTTPGTSGTGEQFF. Written as DNA, the CDR3 is TGTGCCAGTAGGACGACACCCGGGACTAGCGGGACGGGGGAGCAGTTCTTC.

The V call is TRBV3-1 (or the pseudogene TRBV3-2), the J call TRBJ1-5; no clear D gene. The CDR3 totals 13 residues. Germline values: CDR1 LGHDT, CDR2 YNNKEL (reference sequence). The germline V and J ends were trimmed by 2 bases and 7 bases, with 9 bases remaining between them. DNA of the CDR3: TGTGCCAGCAGCCAACGAGGAACCCAGCCCCAGCATTTT. This codes for CASSQRGTQPQHF.

CDR3 DNA: TGTGCCAGCAGTTACGGCGGGCTCGGGGAGCTGTTTTTT. This gives the protein CASSYGGLGELFF. The chain recombines TRBV6-5 with TRBJ2-2; possible D gene TRBD2, 5 bases. Per the germline V gene, CDR1 is MNHEY and CDR2 is SVGAGI. This CDR3 spans 13 amino acids. The germline V and J ends were trimmed by 2 bases and 7 bases, with 8 bases remaining between them.

The J gene is TRBJ1-1, the V gene TRBV28; D is undetermined. This CDR3 comprises 15 residues. Deletions cut 1 base from V and 7 bases from J, with 16 bases between. Germline V gene lookup returns CDR1 MDHEN and CDR2 SYDVKM. CDR3 nucleotides: TGTGCCAGCAGTTTATCTTCCCCCCCCGGGGATGAAGCTTTCTTT. Protein: CASSLSSPPGDEAFF.

The chain carries TRBV28 and TRBJ1-5; 7 bases match TRBD1. CDR1 and CDR2 from the germline V gene are MDHEN and SYDVKM. The trim removed 6 bases at V and 6 bases at J, leaving 8 bases unmatched. CDR3 length equals 14 residues. The CDR3 region is CASRGTGVVQPQHF. In nucleotides, the CDR3 is TGTGCCAGCAGGGGTACAGGGGTCGTTCAGCCCCAGCATTTT.

The rearrangement links TRBV24-1 to TRBJ1-1; the D is unclear. Trimming shortened V by 4 bases and J by 0 bases, and 5 bases separated the two germline ends. The length of the CDR3 is 13 residues. The germline gives CDR1 KGHDR, CDR2 SFDVKD. As DNA, the CDR3 is TGTGCCACCAGTGACGAGTTGAACACTGAAGCTTTCTTT. The encoded protein is CATSDELNTEAFF.

The chain uses TRBV3-1 (or the pseudogene TRBV3-2) and TRBJ1-2; 7 bases map to TRBD1. The CDR3 covers 15 residues. V lost 5 bases and J lost 3; bases outside the gene matches: 9. CDR1 and CDR2 from the germline V gene are LGHDT and YNNKEL (reference sequence). CDR3 bases: TGTGCCAGCAGCTCATCAGGACAGGAACACTATGGCTACACCTTC. It yields the protein CASSSSGQEHYGYTF.

This clone was recorded a few times. The chain recombines TRBV29-1 with TRBJ1-5, with 8 bases fitting TRBD1. The CDR3 runs to 14 residues. V lost 4 bases, J lost 5 bases, and 7 bases stayed unmatched. CDR1 is SQVTM, CDR2 ANQGSEA, per germline. Here the CDR3 reads CSVGGGQGHQPQHF. The CDR3 DNA reads TGCAGCGTTGGGGGCGGACAGGGCCATCAGCCCCAGCATTTT.

The sample holds a few counts of this clone. CDR3 residues: CSVVGSSYGYTF. CDR3 coding DNA: TGCAGCGTTGTTGGCTCCAGCTATGGCTACACCTTC. J is TRBJ1-2 and V is TRBV29-1; D call uncertain. The V end was cut by 4 bases, the J end by 4 bases, with 10 bases between. The CDR3 contains 12 residues. The germline CDR1 and CDR2 sequences are SQVTM and ANQGSEA.

The chain has TRBV24-1 and TRBJ2-1; D may be TRBD1 (6 bases). Trimming stripped 7 bases from V and 7 bases from J, with 16 bases between. CDR1 is KGHDR and CDR2 is SFDVKD in the germline V gene. This CDR3 spans 14 amino acids. DNA for the CDR3: TGTGCCACCAGCCGAGGGACATGGTCAAATGAGCAGTTCTTC. Translating it yields CATSRGTWSNEQFF.

This clone was observed a single time. The gene calls are TRBV7-9 and TRBJ2-1; the match to TRBD1 covers 8 bases. The CDR3 length is 19 residues. Germline V gene lookup returns CDR1 SEHNR and CDR2 FQNEAQ (reference sequence). V lost 4 bases and J lost 4; bases outside the gene matches: 18. CDR3 DNA: TGTGCCAGCAGCTCTGTCGGACAGGGTTTCGTGGGGGAGTACAATGAGCAGTTCTTC. Translating gives CASSSVGQGFVGEYNEQFF.

This clone was counted between two and nine times. The chain carries TRBV3-1 (or the pseudogene TRBV3-2) and TRBJ2-7, with 10 positions matching TRBD2. V was clipped by 4 bases and J by 5 bases; unmatched bases: 8. The CDR3 runs to 15 residues. In germline, CDR1 is LGHDT, CDR2 YNNKEL (reference sequence). The CDR3 region has the DNA TGTGCCAGCAGCCCACTAGCGGGGACCGGGCACGAGCAGTACTTC. Its translation is CASSPLAGTGHEQYF.

The rearrangement joins TRBV9 to TRBJ1-1; D is undetermined. Trimming took off 3 bases at V and 8 bases at J, with 11 bases between the two ends. CDR1 and CDR2 from the germline V gene are SGDLS and YYNGEE. The CDR3 runs to 12 residues. This CDR3 is CASSAYSEEAFF. DNA of the CDR3: TGTGCCAGCAGCGCATATTCCGAGGAAGCTTTCTTT.

This chain connects TRBV5-1 to TRBJ2-3, with TRBD2 matching 14 bases. V was clipped by 4 bases and J by 4 bases; unmatched bases: 5. Germline CDR1 and CDR2: SGHRS and YFSETQ. This CDR3 contains 16 residues. CDR3 DNA: TGCGCCAGCAGCGGGGGGACTAGCGGGAGCGCAGATACGCAGTATTTT. This codes for CASSGGTSGSADTQYF.

This sequence joins TRBV7-9 and TRBJ1-5; 9 bases fit TRBD1. V trimming: 5 bases; J trimming: 4 bases; junction bases outside the gene matches: 3. Germline values: CDR1 SEHNR, CDR2 FQNEAQ (reference sequence). CDR3 length equals 14 residues. CDR3 in DNA: TGTGCCAGCAGCCCGGGACAGGGAAATCAGCCCCAGCATTTT. This gives the protein CASSPGQGNQPQHF.